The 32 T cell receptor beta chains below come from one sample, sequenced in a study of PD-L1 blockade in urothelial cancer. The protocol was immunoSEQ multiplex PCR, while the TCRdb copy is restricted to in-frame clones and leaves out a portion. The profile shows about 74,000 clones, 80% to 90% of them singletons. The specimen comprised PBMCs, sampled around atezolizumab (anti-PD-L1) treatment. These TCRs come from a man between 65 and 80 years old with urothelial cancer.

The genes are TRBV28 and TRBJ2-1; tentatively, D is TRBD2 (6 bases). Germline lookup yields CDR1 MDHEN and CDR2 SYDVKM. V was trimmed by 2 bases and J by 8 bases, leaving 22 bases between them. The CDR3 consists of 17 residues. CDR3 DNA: TGTGCCAGCAGTTTACTCCGGGGTAGCGGTATGGGGGATGAGCAGTTCTTC. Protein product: CASSLLRGSGMGDEQFF.

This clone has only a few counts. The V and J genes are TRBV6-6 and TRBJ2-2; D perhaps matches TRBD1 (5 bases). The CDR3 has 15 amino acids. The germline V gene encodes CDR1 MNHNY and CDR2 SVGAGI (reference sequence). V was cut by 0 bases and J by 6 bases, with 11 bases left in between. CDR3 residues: CASSYSKGAPGELFF. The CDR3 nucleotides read TGTGCCAGCAGTTACTCGAAAGGGGCGCCCGGGGAGCTGTTTTTT.

CDR3 loop: CASSLNSPTGGETQYF. DNA for the CDR3: TGTGCCAGCAGCTTAAATAGCCCAACTGGCGGAGAGACCCAGTACTTC. The genes are TRBV7-3 and TRBJ2-5; the D is unclear. The CDR3 has 16 amino acids. V lost 1 base to trimming and J lost 4 bases, with 16 bases between them. Germline CDR1 is SGHTA and CDR2 is FQGTGA.

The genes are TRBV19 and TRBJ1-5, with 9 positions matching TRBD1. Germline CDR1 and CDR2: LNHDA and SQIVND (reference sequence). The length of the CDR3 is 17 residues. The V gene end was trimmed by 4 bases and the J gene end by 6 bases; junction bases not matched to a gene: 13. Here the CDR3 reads CASSNFLGQGIGQPQHF. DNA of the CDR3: TGTGCCAGTAGTAATTTCCTGGGACAGGGAATCGGTCAGCCCCAGCATTTT.

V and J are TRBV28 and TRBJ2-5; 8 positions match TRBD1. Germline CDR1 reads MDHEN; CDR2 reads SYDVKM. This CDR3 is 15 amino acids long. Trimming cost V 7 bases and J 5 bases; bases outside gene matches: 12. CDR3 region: CASNLLRGLGETQYF. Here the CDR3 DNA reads TGTGCCAGCAACCTACTCAGGGGGCTAGGTGAGACCCAGTACTTC.

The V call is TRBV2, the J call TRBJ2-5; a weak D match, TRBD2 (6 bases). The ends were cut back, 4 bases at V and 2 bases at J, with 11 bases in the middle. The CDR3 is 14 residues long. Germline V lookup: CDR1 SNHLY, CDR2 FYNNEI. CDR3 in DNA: TGTGCCAGCAGTGTAGGAGGGGTTCAAGAGACCCAGTACTTC. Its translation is CASSVGGVQETQYF.

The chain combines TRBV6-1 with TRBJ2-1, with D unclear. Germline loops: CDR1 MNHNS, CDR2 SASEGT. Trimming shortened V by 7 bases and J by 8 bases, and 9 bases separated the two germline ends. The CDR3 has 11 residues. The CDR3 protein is CASTLFYEQFF. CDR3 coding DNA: TGTGCCAGCACCCTTTTCTATGAGCAGTTCTTC.

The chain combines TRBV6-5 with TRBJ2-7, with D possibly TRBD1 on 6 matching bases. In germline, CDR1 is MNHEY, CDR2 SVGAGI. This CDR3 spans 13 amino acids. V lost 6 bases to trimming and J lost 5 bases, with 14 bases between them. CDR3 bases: TGTGCCAGCAGCTCCGGGACACAAAACGAGCAGTACTTC. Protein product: CASSSGTQNEQYF.

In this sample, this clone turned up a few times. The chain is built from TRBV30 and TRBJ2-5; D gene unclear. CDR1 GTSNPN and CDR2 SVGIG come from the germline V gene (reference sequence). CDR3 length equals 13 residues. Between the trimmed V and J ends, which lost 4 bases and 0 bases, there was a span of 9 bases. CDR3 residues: CAWMIEYQETQYF. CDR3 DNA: TGTGCCTGGATGATCGAGTACCAAGAGACCCAGTACTTC.

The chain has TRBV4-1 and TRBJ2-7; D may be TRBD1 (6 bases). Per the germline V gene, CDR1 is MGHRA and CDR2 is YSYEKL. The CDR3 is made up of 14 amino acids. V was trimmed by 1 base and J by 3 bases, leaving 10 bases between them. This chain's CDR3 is CASSQVGQHYEQYF. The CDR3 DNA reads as TGCGCCAGCAGCCAAGTTGGACAGCACTACGAGCAGTACTTC.

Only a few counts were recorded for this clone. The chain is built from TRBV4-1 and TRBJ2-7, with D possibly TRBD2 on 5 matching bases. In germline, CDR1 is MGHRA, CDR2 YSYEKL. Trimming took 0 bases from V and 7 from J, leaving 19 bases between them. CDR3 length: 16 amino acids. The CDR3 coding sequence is TGCGCCAGCAGCCAAGATCGGAGGCCCGCCTTAGGGGAGCAGTACTTC. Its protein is CASSQDRRPALGEQYF.

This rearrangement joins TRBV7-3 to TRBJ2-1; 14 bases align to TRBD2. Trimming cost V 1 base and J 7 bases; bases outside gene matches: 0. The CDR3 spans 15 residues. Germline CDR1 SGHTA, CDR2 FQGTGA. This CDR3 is CASSLRTSGRNEQFF. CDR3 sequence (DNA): TGTGCCAGCAGCTTAAGGACTAGCGGGAGGAATGAGCAGTTCTTC. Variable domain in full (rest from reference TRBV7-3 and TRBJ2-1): GAGVSQTPSNKVTEKGKYVELRCDPISGHTALYWYRQSLGQGPEFLIYFQGTGAADDSGLPNDRFFAVRPEGSVSTLKIQRTERGDSAVYLCASSLRTSGRNEQFFGPGTRLTVL.

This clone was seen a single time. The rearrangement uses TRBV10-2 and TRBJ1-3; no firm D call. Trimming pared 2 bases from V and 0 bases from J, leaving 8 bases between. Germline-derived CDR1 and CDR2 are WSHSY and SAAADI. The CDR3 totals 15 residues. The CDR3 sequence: CASSEPRASGNTIYF. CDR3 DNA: TGCGCCAGCAGTGAGCCCCGCGCCTCTGGAAACACCATATATTTT.

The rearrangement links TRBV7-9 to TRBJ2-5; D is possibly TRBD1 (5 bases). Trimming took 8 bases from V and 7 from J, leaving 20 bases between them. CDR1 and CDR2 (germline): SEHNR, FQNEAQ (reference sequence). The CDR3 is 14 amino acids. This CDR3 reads CASQGAAAWGTQYF. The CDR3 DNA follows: TGTGCCAGCCAAGGGGCGGCTGCATGGGGGACCCAGTACTTC.

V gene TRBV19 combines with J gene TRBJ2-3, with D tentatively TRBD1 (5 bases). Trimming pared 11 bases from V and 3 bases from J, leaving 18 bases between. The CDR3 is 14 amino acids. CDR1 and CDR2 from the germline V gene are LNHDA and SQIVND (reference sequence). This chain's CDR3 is CAGNSRVGTDTQYF. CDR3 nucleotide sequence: TGTGCCGGAAATTCCAGGGTTGGAACAGATACGCAGTATTTT.

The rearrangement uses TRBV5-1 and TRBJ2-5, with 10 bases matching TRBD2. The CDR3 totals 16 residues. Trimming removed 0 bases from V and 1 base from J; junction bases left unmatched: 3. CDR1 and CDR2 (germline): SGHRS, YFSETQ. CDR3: CASSLALAGAQETQYF. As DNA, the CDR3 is TGCGCCAGCAGCTTGGCGCTAGCGGGAGCCCAAGAGACCCAGTACTTC.

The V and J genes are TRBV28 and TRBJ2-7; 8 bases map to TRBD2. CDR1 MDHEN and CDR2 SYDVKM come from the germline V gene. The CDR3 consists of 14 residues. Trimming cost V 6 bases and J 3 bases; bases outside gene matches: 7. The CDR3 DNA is TGTGCCAGCAGCCCCGCGGGGGGCGTCTACGAGCAGTACTTC. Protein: CASSPAGGVYEQYF.

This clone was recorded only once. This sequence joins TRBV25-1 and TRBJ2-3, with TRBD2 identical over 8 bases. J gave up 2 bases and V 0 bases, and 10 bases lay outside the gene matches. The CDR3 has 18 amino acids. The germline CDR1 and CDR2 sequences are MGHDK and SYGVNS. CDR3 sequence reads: CASSEYSRAGDVTDTQYF. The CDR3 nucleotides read TGTGCCAGCAGTGAATATTCCCGAGCGGGAGATGTCACAGATACGCAGTATTTT.

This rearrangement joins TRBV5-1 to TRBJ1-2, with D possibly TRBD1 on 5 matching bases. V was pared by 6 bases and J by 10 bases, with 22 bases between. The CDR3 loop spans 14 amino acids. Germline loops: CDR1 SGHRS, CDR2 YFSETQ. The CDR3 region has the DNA TGCGCCAGCATCAAAACCACAGGCGGCTGGGACTACACCTTC. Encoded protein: CASIKTTGGWDYTF.

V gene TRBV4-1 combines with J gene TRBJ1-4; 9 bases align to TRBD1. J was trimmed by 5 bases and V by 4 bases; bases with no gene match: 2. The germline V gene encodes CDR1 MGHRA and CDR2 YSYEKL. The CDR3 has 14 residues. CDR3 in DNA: TGCGCCAGCAGCCGACAGGGGGACAATGAAAAACTGTTTTTT. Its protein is CASSRQGDNEKLFF.

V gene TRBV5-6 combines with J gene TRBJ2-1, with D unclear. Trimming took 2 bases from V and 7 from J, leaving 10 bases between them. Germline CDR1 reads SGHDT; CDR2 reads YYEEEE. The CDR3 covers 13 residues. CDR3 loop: CASSFGRINEQFF. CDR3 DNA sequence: TGTGCCAGCAGCTTTGGTAGAATTAATGAGCAGTTCTTC.

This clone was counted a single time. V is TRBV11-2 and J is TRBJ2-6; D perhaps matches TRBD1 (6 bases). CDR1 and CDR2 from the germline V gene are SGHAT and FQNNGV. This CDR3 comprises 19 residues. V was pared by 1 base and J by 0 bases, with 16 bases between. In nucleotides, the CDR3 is TGTGCCAGCAGCTTAGGGGTGAGACAGGAGTTCTCTGGGGCCAACGTCCTGACTTTC. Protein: CASSLGVRQEFSGANVLTF. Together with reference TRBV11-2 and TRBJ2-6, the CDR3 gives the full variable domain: EAGVAQSPRYKIIEKRQSVAFWCNPISGHATLYWYQQILGQGPKLLIQFQNNGVVDDSQLPKDRFSAERLKGVDSTLKIQPAKLEDSAVYLCASSLGVRQEFSGANVLTFGAGSRLTVL.

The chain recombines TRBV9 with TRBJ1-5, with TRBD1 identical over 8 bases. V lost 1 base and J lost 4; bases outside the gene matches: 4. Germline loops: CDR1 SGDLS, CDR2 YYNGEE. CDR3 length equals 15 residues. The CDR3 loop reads CASSVNGQGNQPQHF. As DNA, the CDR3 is TGTGCCAGCAGCGTAAACGGACAGGGAAATCAGCCCCAGCATTTT.

CDR3 nucleotide sequence: TGCGCCAGCAGCTGGGGAGGGACAGGACAAGAGACCCAGTACTTC. This encodes CASSWGGTGQETQYF. The genes are TRBV5-1 and TRBJ2-5, with TRBD1 as a possible D gene (8 bases). Germline V lookup: CDR1 SGHRS, CDR2 YFSETQ. With 3 bases removed from V and 2 bases from J, the gap between germline ends came to 14 bases. This CDR3 region has 15 residues.

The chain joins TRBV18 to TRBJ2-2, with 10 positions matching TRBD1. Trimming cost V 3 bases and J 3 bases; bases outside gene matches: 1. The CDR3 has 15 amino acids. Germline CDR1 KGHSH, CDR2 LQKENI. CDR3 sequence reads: CASSPGTGDTGELFF. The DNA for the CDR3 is TGTGCCAGCTCACCGGGGACAGGGGACACCGGGGAGCTGTTTTTT.

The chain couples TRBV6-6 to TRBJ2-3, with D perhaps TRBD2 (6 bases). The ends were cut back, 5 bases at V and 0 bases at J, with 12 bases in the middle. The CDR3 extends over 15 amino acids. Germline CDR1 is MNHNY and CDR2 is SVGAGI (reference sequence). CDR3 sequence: CASSVGTSSTDTQYF. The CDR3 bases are TGTGCCAGCAGTGTCGGGACTTCTAGCACAGATACGCAGTATTTT.

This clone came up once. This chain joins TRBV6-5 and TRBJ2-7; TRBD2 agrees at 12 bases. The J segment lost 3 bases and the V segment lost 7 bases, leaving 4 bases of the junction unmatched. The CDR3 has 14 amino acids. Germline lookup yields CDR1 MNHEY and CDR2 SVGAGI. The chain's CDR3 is CASTRLAGDYEQYF. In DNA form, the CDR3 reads TGTGCCAGCACTCGACTAGCGGGGGACTACGAGCAGTACTTC.

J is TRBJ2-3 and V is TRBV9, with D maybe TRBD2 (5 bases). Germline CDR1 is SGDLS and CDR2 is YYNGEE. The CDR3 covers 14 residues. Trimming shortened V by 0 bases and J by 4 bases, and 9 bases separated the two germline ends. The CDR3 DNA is TGTGCCAGCAGCGTAGGGGCGGGTGCAGATACGCAGTATTTT. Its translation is CASSVGAGADTQYF.

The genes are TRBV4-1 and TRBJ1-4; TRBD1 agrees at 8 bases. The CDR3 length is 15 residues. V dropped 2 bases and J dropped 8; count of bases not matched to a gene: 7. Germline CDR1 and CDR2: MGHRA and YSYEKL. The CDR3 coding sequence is TGCGCCAGCAGCCAACGGACAGGGAGCCTAGAAAAACTGTTTTTT. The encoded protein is CASSQRTGSLEKLFF.

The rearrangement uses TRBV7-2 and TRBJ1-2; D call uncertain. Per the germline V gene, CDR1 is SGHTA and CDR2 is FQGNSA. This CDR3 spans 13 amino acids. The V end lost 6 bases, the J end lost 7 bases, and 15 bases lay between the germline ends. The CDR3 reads CASSPKVQRGYTF. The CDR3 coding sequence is TGTGCCAGCAGTCCAAAGGTCCAGCGTGGCTACACCTTC.

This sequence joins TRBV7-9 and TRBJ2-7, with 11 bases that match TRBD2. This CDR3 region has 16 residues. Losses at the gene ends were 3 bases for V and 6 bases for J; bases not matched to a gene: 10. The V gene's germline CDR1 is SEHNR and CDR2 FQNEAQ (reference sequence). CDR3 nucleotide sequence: TGTGCCAGCAGCTTTGGGCTAGCGGGAGGAGGTGGCGAGCAGTACTTC. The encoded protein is CASSFGLAGGGGEQYF.

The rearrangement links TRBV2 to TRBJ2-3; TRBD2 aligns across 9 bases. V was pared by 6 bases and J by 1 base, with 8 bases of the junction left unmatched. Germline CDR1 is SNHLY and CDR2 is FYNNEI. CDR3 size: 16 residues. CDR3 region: CASSLDSGSRTDTQYF. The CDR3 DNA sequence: TGTGCCAGCAGCCTAGATAGCGGGAGTCGCACAGATACGCAGTATTTT.